One sample yielded the 11 T cell receptor beta chains listed below, sequenced in a study of T cell changes during pregnancy in multiple sclerosis. Generated by immunoSEQ multiplex PCR, the TCRdb table keeps only in-frame clones and is missing some. Seen here are about 76,000 clones, roughly 90% observed once, and the top ten hold roughly 3.9%. The source material was peripheral blood, sampled after pregnancy. The receptors originated from a female donor in good health, enrolled as a control in a pregnancy study.

The genes are TRBV11-2 and TRBJ2-7; 8 bases fit TRBD2. This CDR3 region has 15 residues. With 5 bases clipped from V and 3 bases from J, the junction kept 9 bases outside the gene matches. Germline CDR1 reads SGHAT; CDR2 reads FQNNGV. The CDR3: CASSLKLAADYEQYF. The DNA of the CDR3 is TGTGCCAGCAGCCTGAAACTAGCGGCGGACTACGAGCAGTACTTC.

This sequence joins TRBV2 and TRBJ2-7; D gene ambiguous. The CDR3 runs 13 residues. Germline loops: CDR1 SNHLY, CDR2 FYNNEI. Trimming cost V 6 bases and J 2 bases, with 11 bases left between them. In DNA, the CDR3 is TGTGCCAGCAGGGTGAACGCGGCCTACGAGCAGTACTTC. This translates into CASRVNAAYEQYF. Drawing the rest from reference TRBV2 and TRBJ2-7, the complete variable domain is EPEVTQTPSHQVTQMGQEVILRCVPISNHLYFYWYRQILGQKVEFLVSFYNNEISEKSEIFDDQFSVERPDGSNFTLKIRSTKLEDSAMYFCASRVNAAYEQYFGPGTRLTVT.

The chain employs TRBV5-6 and TRBJ2-2; tentative D call: TRBD2 (6 bases). This CDR3 is 15 amino acids long. Trimming removed 2 bases at V and 0 bases at J, with 8 bases between. The germline gives CDR1 SGHDT, CDR2 YYEEEE. The CDR3 sequence is CASSFGGTNTGELFF. CDR3 sequence (DNA): TGTGCCAGCAGCTTTGGAGGGACGAACACCGGGGAGCTGTTTTTT.

J is TRBJ2-7 and V is TRBV29-1; D gene ambiguous. There are 12 residues in the CDR3. Per germline, CDR1 SQVTM and CDR2 ANQGSEA. With 2 bases removed from V and 6 bases from J, the gap between germline ends came to 11 bases. CDR3 in DNA: TGCAGCGTTGAATGGGCCGCAGGCGAGCAGTACTTC. It translates to CSVEWAAGEQYF.

This chain links TRBV7-2 with TRBJ2-1, with 11 bases fitting TRBD2. This CDR3 has 15 amino acids. From germline, CDR1 is SGHTA and CDR2 FQGNSA. The V and J ends lost 3 bases and 4 bases, in that order; junction bases with no gene match: 2. The CDR3 nucleotides are TGTGCCAGCAGCTTGACTAGCGGGGAATACAATGAGCAGTTCTTC. Translated: CASSLTSGEYNEQFF.

In this sample, this clone is medium-sized. The chain recombines TRBV28 with TRBJ1-1; D unresolved. Per germline, CDR1 MDHEN and CDR2 SYDVKM. Trimming stripped 5 bases from V and 0 bases from J, with 16 bases between. The CDR3 has 16 residues. The CDR3 DNA reads as TGTGCCAGCAGTCCCAATCCCGGGAGTCTGAACACTGAAGCTTTCTTT. This codes for CASSPNPGSLNTEAFF.

Here the CDR3 DNA reads TGCGCCAGCAGCGACAGGGGAAACAATTCACCCCTCCACTTT. Amino acid sequence: CASSDRGNNSPLHF. The J gene is TRBJ1-6, the V gene TRBV4-1; the match to TRBD1 covers 8 bases. Losses at the gene ends were 5 bases for V and 7 bases for J; bases not matched to a gene: 4. Germline V gives CDR1 MGHRA, CDR2 YSYEKL. The length of the CDR3 is 14 residues.

V usage is TRBV18 and J usage is TRBJ1-3; D is unclear. Germline V gives CDR1 KGHSH, CDR2 LQKENI. The CDR3 runs 14 residues. V lost 0 bases, J lost 3 bases, and 6 bases lay in between. CDR3 residues: CASSPPRVGNTIYF. CDR3 in DNA: TGTGCCAGCTCACCACCGAGGGTTGGAAACACCATATATTTT. The full variable domain, completed using reference TRBV18 and TRBJ1-3, is NAGVMQNPRHLVRRRGQEARLRCSPMKGHSHVYWYRQLPEEGLKFMVYLQKENIIDESGMPKERFSAEFPKEGPSILRIQQVVRGDSAAYFCASSPPRVGNTIYFGEGSWLTVV.

The chain couples TRBV7-9 to TRBJ2-7, with TRBD1 identical over 10 bases. With V trimmed by 5 bases and J by 4 bases, 5 bases remained unmatched. This CDR3 has 14 amino acids. Looked up from germline, CDR1 is SEHNR and CDR2 is FQNEAQ (reference sequence). The CDR3 region has the DNA TGTGCCAGCAGCCCCAAGGACAGGGGGTACGAGCAGTACTTC. It encodes CASSPKDRGYEQYF.

This chain connects TRBV13 to TRBJ1-1; 8 nucleotides align to TRBD1. Germline CDR1 PRHDT, CDR2 FYEKMQ (reference sequence). CDR3 length equals 15 residues. Trimming removed 4 bases from V and 1 base from J; junction bases left unmatched: 5. The CDR3 DNA reads TGTGCCAGCAGCTCAAAACAGGGGGAGAACACTGAAGCTTTCTTT. This translates into CASSSKQGENTEAFF.

This sequence joins TRBV15 and TRBJ1-2; D may be TRBD1 (5 bases). The CDR3 totals 15 residues. Trimming left V 0 bases short and J 8 bases short, with 16 bases between. Per the germline V gene, CDR1 is LNHNV and CDR2 is YYDKDF (reference sequence). The CDR3 DNA is TGTGCCACCAGCAGAGATAAAACCCAGGGTGGGGGCTACACCTTC. Translating gives CATSRDKTQGGGYTF.